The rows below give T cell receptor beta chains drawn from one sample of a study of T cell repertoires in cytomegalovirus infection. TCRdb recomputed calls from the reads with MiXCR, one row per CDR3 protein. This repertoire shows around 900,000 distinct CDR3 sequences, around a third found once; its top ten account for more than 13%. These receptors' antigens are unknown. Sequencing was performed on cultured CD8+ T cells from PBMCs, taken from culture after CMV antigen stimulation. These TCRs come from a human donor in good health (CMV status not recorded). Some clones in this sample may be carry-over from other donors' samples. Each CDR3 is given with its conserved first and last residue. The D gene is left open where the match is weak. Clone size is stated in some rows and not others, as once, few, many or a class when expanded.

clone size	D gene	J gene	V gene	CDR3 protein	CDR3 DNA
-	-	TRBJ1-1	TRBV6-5	CASSPGSLEAFF	TGTGCCAGCAGCCCCGGCTCACTCGAAGCTTTCTTT
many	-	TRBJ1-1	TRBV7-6	CASSGEIGANTEAFF	TGTGCCAGCAGCGGGGAGATTGGGGCGAACACTGAAGCTTTCTTT
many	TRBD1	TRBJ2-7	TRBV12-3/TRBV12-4	CASSGQGYEQYF	TGTGCCAGCAGCGGACAGGGGTACGAGCAGTACTTC
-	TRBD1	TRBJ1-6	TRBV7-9	CASSLAGQGISPLHF	TGTGCCAGCAGCTTAGCCGGACAGGGAATTTCACCCCTCCACTTT
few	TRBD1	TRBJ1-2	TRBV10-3	CAISDSPDRAYGYTF	TGTGCCATCAGTGACTCCCCGGACAGGGCCTATGGCTACACCTTC
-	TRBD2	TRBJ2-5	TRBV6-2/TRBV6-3	CASRRDYRKMETQYF	TGTGCCAGCCGGCGGGACTATCGCAAAATGGAGACCCAGTACTTC
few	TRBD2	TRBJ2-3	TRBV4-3	CASSQEWQGGDTQYF	TGCGCCAGCAGCCAAGAGTGGCAGGGAGGGGATACGCAGTATTTT
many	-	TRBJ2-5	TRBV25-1	CASSDHRGLGETQYF	TGTGCCAGCAGTGACCACAGGGGACTTGGGGAGACCCAGTACTTC
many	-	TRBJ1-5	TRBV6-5	CASSYSALTPFQPQHF	TGTGCCAGCAGTTACTCGGCGCTTACCCCTTTCCAGCCCCAGCATTTT
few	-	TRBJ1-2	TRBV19	CASSIAVGGFYGYTF	TGTGCCAGTAGTATAGCGGTTGGGGGGTTCTATGGCTACACCTTC
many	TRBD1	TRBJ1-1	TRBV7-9	CASSPGTGGLNTEAFF	TGTGCCAGCAGCCCTGGGACAGGGGGATTGAACACTGAAGCTTTCTTT